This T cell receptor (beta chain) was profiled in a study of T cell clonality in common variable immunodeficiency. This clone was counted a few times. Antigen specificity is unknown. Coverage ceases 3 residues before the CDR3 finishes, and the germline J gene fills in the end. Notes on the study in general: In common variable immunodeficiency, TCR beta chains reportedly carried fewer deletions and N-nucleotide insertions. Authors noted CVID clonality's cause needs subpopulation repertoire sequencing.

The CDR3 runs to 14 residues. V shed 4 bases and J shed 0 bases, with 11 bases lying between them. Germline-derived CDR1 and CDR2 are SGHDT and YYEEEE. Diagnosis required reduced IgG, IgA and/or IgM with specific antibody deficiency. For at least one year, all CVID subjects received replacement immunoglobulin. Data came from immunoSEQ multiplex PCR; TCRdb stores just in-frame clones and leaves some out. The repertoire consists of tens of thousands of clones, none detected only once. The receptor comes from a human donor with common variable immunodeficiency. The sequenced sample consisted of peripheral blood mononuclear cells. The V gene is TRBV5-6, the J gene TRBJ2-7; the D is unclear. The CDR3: CASSPPTGSYEQYF. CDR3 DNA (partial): TGTGCCAGCAGCCCCCCCACGGGCTCCTACGAG.